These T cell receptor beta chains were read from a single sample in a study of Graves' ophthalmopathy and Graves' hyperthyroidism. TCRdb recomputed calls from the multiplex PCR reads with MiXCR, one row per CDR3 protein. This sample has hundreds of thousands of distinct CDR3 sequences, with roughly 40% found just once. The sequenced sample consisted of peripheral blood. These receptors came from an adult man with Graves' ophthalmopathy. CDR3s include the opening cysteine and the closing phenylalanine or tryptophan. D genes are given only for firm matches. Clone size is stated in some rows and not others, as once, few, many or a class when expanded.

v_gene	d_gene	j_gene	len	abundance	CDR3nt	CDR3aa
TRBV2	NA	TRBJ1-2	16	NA	TGTGCCAGCAGTGAAGGACGGCCAGATACTAACTATGGCTACACCTTC	CASSEGRPDTNYGYTF
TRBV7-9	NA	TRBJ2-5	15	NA	TGTGCCAGCAGCTTCAGGGGGGGAATCCAAGAGACCCAGTACTTC	CASSFRGGIQETQYF
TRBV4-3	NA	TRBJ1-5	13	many	TGCGCCAGCAGCCAAGTATCTCGGCAGCCCCAGCATTTT	CASSQVSRQPQHF
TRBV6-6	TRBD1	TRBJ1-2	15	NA	TGTGCCAGCCAAGAGACAGGGAGAGTTAACTATGGCTACACCTTC	CASQETGRVNYGYTF
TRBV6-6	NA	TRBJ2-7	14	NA	TGTGCCAGTGGAGGGGACGGGAGCTCCTACGAGCAGTACTTC	CASGGDGSSYEQYF
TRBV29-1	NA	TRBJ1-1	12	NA	TGCAGCTTGGTTGGTGGGAACACTGAAGCTTTCTTT	CSLVGGNTEAFF
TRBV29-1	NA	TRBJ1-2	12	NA	TGCAGCGGTGGGGAGTACGGTTATGGAAACACCTTC	CSGGEYGYGNTF
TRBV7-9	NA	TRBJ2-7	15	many	TGTGCCAGCGGCCGAGGGGGGGCCACTTTGGACGAGCAGTACTTC	CASGRGGATLDEQYF
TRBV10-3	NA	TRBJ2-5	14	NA	TGTGCCGCCCGAGGGGGGGGACCAGGGGAGACCCAGTACTTC	CAARGGGPGETQYF
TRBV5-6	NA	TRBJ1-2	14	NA	TGTGCCAGCAGCACGGACGGGGGGCACTATGGCTACACCTTC	CASSTDGGHYGYTF
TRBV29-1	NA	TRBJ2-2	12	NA	TGCAGCGCAGCAGGAGGGACCGGGGAGCTGTTTTTT	CSAAGGTGELFF
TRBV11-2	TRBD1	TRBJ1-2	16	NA	TGTGCCAGCAGCCGCAGGGGGACAGGGATAAACTATGGCTACACCTTC	CASSRRGTGINYGYTF
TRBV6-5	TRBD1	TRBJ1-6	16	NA	TGTGCCAGCAGTTACTCGCGGACAGGGGGCAATTCACCCCTCCACTTT	CASSYSRTGGNSPLHF
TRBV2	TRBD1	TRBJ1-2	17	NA	TGTGCCAGCAGTGAAGCCCGGGACAGCCGAGTATTGGTCGGCTACACCTTC	CASSEARDSRVLVGYTF
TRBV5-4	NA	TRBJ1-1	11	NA	TGTGCCAGCAGCTTGGGTTCAGGGGTTTTCTTT	CASSLGSGVFF
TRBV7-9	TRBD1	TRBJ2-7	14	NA	TGTGCCAGCAGCCCAGGGGACAGGATCTACGAGCAGTACTTC	CASSPGDRIYEQYF
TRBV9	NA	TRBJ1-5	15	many	TGTGCCAGCAGCGTGGGGGACGGACTGAATCAGCCCCAGCATTTT	CASSVGDGLNQPQHF
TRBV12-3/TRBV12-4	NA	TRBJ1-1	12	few	TGTGCCAGCAGTTTCGGCGGGGCTGAAGCTTTCTTT	CASSFGGAEAFF
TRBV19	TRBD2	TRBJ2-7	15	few	TGTGCCAGTAGTTTTCGGACGGGAGGCCGCTACGAGCAGTACTTC	CASSFRTGGRYEQYF
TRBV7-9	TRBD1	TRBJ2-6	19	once	TGTGCCAGCAGCGTAGTGACAGGGGGCTCCTCCTCTGGGGCCAACGTCCTGACTTTC	CASSVVTGGSSSGANVLTF
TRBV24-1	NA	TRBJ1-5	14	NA	TGTGCCAGCAGTTCGCGCTTGGGAGGTCAGCCCCAGCATTTT	CASSSRLGGQPQHF
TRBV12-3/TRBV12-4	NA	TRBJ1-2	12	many	TGTGCCAGCAGGATTGGGGGAGGAGGCTACACCTTC	CASRIGGGGYTF
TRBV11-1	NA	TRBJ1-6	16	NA	TGTGCCAGCAGTTTAGGCGGTGAGGCCTATAATTCACCCCTCCACTTT	CASSLGGEAYNSPLHF
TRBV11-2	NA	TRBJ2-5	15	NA	TGTGCCAGCAGCTTAGAGGGGACGGACCGGGAGACCCAGTACTTC	CASSLEGTDRETQYF
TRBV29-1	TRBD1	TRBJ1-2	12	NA	TGCAGCGTTGCCAGGGGGGACTATGGCTACACCTTC	CSVARGDYGYTF
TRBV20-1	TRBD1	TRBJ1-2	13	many	TGCAGTGCAGGACAGGGGGCGGGCTATGGCTACACCTTC	CSAGQGAGYGYTF